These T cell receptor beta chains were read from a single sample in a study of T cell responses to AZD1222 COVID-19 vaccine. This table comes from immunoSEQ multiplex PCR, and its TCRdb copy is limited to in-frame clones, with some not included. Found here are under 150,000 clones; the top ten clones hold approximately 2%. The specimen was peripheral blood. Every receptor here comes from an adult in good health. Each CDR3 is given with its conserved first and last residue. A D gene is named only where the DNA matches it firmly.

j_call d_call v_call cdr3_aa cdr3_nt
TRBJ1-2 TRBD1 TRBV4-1 CASSQPTGGLYGYTF TGCGCCAGCAGCCAACCGACAGGGGGCTTGTATGGCTACACCTTC
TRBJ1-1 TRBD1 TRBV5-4 CASSFGGTGGGTEAFF TGTGCCAGCAGCTTTGGGGGGACAGGGGGCGGCACTGAAGCTTTCTTT
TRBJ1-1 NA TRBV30 CAWKRQSVGNTEAFF TGTGCCTGGAAACGACAGAGTGTCGGAAACACTGAAGCTTTCTTT
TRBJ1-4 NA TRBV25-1 CASSEYQGSGEKLFF TGTGCCAGCAGTGAATATCAGGGTTCTGGTGAAAAACTGTTTTTT
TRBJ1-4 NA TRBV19 CASSASGGKLFF TGTGCCAGTAGCGCTTCTGGTGGAAAACTGTTTTTT
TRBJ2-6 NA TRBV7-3 CASSLDSSGANVLTF TGTGCCAGCAGCCTAGACAGCTCTGGGGCCAACGTCCTGACTTTC
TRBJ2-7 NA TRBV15 CATSRVPTPRDYEQYF TGTGCCACCAGCAGAGTACCAACGCCCAGGGATTACGAGCAGTACTTC
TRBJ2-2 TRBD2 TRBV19 CASSIPGGSGELFF TGTGCCAGTAGTATCCCGGGAGGGTCCGGGGAGCTGTTTTTT
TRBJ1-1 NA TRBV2 CASSPRGGFRTEAFF TGTGCCAGCAGCCCTCGGGGGGGGTTTAGGACTGAAGCTTTCTTT
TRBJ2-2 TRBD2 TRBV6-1 CASSGLAGQNTGELFF TGTGCCAGCAGTGGATTAGCGGGGCAAAACACCGGGGAGCTGTTTTTT
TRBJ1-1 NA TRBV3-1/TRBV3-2 CASSYLPGEAFF TGTGCCAGCAGCTACCTTCCAGGGGAAGCTTTCTTT
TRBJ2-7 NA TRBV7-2 CASSARETPYEQYF TGTGCCAGCAGCGCTCGGGAAACGCCCTACGAGCAGTACTTC
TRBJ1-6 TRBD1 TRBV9 CASSTRTGAIYNSPLHF TGTGCCAGCAGCACCAGGACAGGGGCCATCTATAATTCACCCCTCCACTTT
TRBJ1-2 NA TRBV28 CASGPQGGYTF TGTGCCAGCGGACCCCAGGGAGGCTACACCTTC
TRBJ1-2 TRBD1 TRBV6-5 CASTRTGDHGYTF TGTGCCAGCACCAGAACAGGGGACCATGGCTACACCTTC
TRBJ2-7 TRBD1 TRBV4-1 CASSQGWTGASISYEQYF TGCGCCAGCAGCCAAGGTTGGACAGGGGCCTCGATCTCCTACGAGCAGTACTTC
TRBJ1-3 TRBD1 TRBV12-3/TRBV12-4 CASKEGAGNTIYF TGTGCCAGCAAGGAGGGGGCAGGAAACACCATATATTTT
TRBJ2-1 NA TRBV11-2 CASSSGPSREQFF TGTGCCAGCAGCTCTGGCCCGTCAAGGGAGCAGTTCTTC
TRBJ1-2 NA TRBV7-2 CASSLEGPGLGYGYTF TGTGCCAGCAGCTTAGAGGGTCCAGGACTCGGCTATGGCTACACCTTC
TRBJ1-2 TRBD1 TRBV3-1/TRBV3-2 CASSQGWKTTGGANYGYTF TGTGCCAGCAGCCAAGGCTGGAAAACAACAGGGGGCGCCAACTATGGCTACACCTTC
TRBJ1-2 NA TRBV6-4 CASTEGLYGYTF TGTGCCAGCACAGAGGGACTCTATGGCTACACCTTC
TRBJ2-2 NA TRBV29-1 CSVVLGNTGELFF TGCAGCGTTGTTCTCGGGAACACCGGGGAGCTGTTTTTT
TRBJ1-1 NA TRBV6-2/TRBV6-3 CASSYSPLRRWAFF TGTGCCAGCAGTTACTCGCCTTTGAGGCGGTGGGCTTTCTTT
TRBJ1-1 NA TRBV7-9 CASSLTGTTEAFF TGTGCCAGCAGCTTAACAGGGACCACTGAAGCTTTCTTT
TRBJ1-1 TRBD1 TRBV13 CASSLGGVQGDTEAFF TGTGCCAGCAGCTTAGGAGGGGTGCAGGGGGACACTGAAGCTTTCTTT
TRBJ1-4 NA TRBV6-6 CASSYPGRENEKLFF TGTGCCAGCAGTTACCCGGGAAGAGAGAATGAAAAACTGTTTTTT
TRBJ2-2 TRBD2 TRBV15 CATSRELAGVIGELFF TGTGCCACCAGCAGAGAACTAGCGGGGGTGATCGGGGAGCTGTTTTTT
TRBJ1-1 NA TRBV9 CASSSDPSNTEAFF TGTGCCAGCAGCTCGGACCCTTCGAACACTGAAGCTTTCTTT
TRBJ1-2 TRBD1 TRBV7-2 CASSYTTGQTNYGYTF TGTGCCAGCAGCTACACAACGGGACAGACCAACTATGGCTACACCTTC
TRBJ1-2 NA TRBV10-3 CAISVGEGYGYTF TGTGCCATCAGTGTAGGGGAAGGCTATGGCTACACCTTC
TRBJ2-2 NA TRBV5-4 CASSVDRNTGELFF TGTGCCAGCAGCGTGGACAGAAACACCGGGGAGCTGTTTTTT
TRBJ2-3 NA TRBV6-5 CASRGGPAASDTQYF TGTGCCAGCAGGGGGGGGCCGGCTGCTTCAGATACGCAGTATTTT
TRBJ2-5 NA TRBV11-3 CASSPPGAHWETQYF TGTGCCAGCAGCCCGCCCGGGGCGCACTGGGAGACCCAGTACTTC
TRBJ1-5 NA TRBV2 CASSEDRLSNQPQHF TGTGCCAGCAGTGAAGATAGGCTGAGCAATCAGCCCCAGCATTTT
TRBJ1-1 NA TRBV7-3 CASSPRANTEAFF TGTGCCAGCAGCCCTAGGGCGAACACTGAAGCTTTCTTT
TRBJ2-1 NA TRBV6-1 CASSEASYNEQFF TGTGCCAGCAGTGAAGCGAGCTACAATGAGCAGTTCTTC
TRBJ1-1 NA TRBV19 CASSETGARRAFF TGTGCCAGTAGTGAGACCGGGGCGAGGCGGGCTTTCTTT
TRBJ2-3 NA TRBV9 CASSAPTSVPDTQYF TGTGCCAGCAGCGCCCCCACATCTGTCCCAGATACGCAGTATTTT
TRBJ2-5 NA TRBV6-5 CASSYLGDQYF TGTGCCAGCAGTTACTTGGGGGACCAGTACTTC
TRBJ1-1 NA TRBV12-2 CARPPSGNTEAFF TGTGCAAGGCCGCCCTCAGGGAACACTGAAGCTTTCTTT
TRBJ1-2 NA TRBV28 CASRRSNYYGYTF TGTGCCAGTAGGCGTTCTAACTACTATGGCTACACCTTC